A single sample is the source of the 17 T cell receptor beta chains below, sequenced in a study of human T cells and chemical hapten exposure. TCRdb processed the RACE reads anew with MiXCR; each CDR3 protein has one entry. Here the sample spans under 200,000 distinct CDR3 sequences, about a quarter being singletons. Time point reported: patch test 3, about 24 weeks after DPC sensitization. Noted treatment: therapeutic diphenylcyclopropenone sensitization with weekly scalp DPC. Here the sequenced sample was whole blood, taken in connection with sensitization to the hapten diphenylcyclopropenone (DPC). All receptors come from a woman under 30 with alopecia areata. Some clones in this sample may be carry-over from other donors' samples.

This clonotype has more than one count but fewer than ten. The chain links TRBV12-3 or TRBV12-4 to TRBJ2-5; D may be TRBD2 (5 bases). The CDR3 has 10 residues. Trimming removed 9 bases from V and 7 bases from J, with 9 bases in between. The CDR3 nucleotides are TGTGCCAGGGACTTCGTGACCCAGTACTTC. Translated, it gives CARDFVTQYF.

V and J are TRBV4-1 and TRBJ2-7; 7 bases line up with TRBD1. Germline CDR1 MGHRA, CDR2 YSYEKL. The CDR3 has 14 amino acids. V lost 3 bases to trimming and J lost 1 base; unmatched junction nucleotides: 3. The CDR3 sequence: CASSQTGKSYEQYF. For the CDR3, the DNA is TGCGCCAGCAGCCAGACAGGGAAGTCCTACGAGCAGTACTTC.

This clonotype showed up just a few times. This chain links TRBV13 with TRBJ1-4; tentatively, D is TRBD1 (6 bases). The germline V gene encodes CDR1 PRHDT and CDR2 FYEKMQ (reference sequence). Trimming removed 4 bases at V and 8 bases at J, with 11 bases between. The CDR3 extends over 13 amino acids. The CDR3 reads CASSSAGEEKLFF. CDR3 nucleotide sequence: TGTGCCAGCAGCTCGGCAGGGGAAGAAAAACTGTTTTTT.

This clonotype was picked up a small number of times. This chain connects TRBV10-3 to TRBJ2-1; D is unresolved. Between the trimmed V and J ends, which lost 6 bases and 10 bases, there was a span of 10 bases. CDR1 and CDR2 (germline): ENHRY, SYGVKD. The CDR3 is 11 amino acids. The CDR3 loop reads CAIRRSDEQFF. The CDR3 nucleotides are TGTGCCATCAGACGGTCGGACGAGCAGTTCTTC.

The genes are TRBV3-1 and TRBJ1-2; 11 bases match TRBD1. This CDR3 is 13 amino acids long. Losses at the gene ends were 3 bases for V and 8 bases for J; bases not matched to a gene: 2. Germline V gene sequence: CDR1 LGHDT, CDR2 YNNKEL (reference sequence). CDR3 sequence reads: CASSQGQGGGYTF. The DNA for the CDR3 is TGTGCCAGCAGCCAGGGACAGGGGGGCGGCTACACCTTC.

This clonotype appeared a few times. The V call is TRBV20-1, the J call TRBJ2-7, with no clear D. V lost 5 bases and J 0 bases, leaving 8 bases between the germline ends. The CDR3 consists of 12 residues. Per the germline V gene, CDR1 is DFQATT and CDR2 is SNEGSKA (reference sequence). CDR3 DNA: TGCAGTGCTCGAGCGCTCTCCTACGAGCAGTACTTC. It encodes CSARALSYEQYF.

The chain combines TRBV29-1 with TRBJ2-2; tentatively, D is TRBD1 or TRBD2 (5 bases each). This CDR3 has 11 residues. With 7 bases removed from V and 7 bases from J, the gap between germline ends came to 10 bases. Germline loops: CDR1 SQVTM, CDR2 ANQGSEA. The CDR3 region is CSGGFGGELFF. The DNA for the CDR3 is TGCAGCGGGGGGTTCGGCGGGGAGCTGTTTTTT.

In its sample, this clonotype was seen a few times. The DNA of the CDR3 is TGTGCCAGCAGCAAAGACTTAACAAACCGCGGAACCGGGGAGCTGTTTTTT. Protein: CASSKDLTNRGTGELFF. V is TRBV21-1 and J is TRBJ2-2. TRBV21-1 is noted as a pseudogene. This CDR3 has 17 residues.

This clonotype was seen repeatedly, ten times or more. The CDR3 here is CASRPGLAGGPNEQFF. The CDR3 bases are TGCGCCAGCAGACCCGGACTAGCGGGGGGCCCGAATGAGCAGTTCTTC. The gene calls are TRBV5-1 and TRBJ2-1; 14 positions agree with TRBD2. Germline V lookup: CDR1 SGHRS, CDR2 YFSETQ. CDR3 length equals 16 residues. V was clipped by 5 bases and J by 7 bases; unmatched bases: 8.

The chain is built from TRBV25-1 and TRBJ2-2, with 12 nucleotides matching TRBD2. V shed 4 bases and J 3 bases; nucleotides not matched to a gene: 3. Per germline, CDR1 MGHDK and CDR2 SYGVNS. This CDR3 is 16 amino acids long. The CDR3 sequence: CASSATSGRDTGELFF. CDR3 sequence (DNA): TGTGCCAGCAGTGCGACTAGCGGGAGAGACACCGGGGAGCTGTTTTTT. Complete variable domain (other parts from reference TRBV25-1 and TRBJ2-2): EADIYQTPRYLVIGTGKKITLECSQTMGHDKMYWYQQDPGMELHLIHYSYGVNSTEKGDLSSESTVSRIRTEHFPLTLESARPSHTSQYLCASSATSGRDTGELFFGEGSRLTVL.

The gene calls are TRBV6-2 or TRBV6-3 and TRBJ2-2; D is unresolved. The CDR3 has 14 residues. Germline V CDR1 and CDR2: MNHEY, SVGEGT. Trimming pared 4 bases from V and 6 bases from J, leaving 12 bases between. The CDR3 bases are TGTGCCAGCAGTTCGTGGGGTATTTCCGGGGAGCTGTTTTTT. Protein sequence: CASSSWGISGELFF.

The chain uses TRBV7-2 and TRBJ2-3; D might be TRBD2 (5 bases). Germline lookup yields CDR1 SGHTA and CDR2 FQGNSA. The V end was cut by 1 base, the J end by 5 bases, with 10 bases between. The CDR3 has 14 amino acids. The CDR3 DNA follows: TGTGCCAGCAGCTTAGTTACGGGGATAGATACGCAGTATTTT. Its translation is CASSLVTGIDTQYF.

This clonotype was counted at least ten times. DNA for the CDR3: TGTGCCAGCAGCGTAAGTGGGGAGACCCAGTACTTC. Protein: CASSVSGETQYF. The rearrangement uses TRBV9 and TRBJ2-5; D uncertain. V shed 1 base and J shed 5 bases, with 6 bases lying between them. The length of the CDR3 is 12 residues. Germline CDR1 reads SGDLS; CDR2 reads YYNGEE.

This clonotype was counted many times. The chain's CDR3 is CASRQGTFGYTF. CDR3 in DNA: TGTGCCAGCAGACAAGGGACCTTTGGCTACACCTTC. The rearrangement links TRBV11-2 to TRBJ1-2, with a possible D match to TRBD1 (5 bases). Germline V CDR1 and CDR2: SGHAT, FQNNGV. V lost 6 bases to trimming and J lost 7 bases, with 12 bases between them. The CDR3 runs to 12 residues.

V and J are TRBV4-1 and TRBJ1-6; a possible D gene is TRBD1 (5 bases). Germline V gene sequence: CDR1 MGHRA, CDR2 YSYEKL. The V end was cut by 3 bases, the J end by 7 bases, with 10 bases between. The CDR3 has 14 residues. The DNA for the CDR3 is TGCGCCAGCAGCCAGCCGGGGCTCAATTCACCCCTCCACTTT. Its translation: CASSQPGLNSPLHF.

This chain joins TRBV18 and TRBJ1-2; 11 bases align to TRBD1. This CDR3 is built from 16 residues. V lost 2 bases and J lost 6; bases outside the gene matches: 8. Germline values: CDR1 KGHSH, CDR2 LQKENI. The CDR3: CASSPTAGTGGDGYTF. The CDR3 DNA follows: TGTGCCAGCTCACCAACCGCAGGGACAGGGGGTGATGGCTACACCTTC.

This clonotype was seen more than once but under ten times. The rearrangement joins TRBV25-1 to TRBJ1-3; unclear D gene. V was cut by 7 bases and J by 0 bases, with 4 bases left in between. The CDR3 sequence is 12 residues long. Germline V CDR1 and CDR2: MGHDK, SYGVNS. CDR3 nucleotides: TGTGCCAGCATCAGCTCTGGAAACACCATATATTTT. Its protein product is CASISSGNTIYF.